The present TCR beta chain was sequenced within a study of T cell clonotyping in hematopoietic cell transplantation. Produced via immunoSEQ multiplex PCR; TCRdb's table is partial and in-frame only. The sample has 40,000 to 45,000 clones; roughly 92% are singletons. The CDR3 sequence is 14 residues long. Germline values: CDR1 LGHNA, CDR2 YNFKEQ. V lost 4 bases and J 4 bases, leaving 10 bases between the germline ends. The source material was peripheral blood mononuclear cells. This sequence joins TRBV4-2 and TRBJ1-4, with D maybe TRBD1 (6 bases). The TCR originated in a woman between 50 and 59 years old in good health. Some clones in this sample may be carry-over from other donors' samples. CDR3: CASSRQGLNEKLFF. Written as DNA, the CDR3 is TGTGCCAGCAGCCGGCAGGGGCTTAATGAAAAACTGTTTTTT.